This entry concerns a single T cell receptor (beta chain). This clonotype was seen more than once but under ten times. Its binding antigen is unknown. Per-nucleotide qualities are absent, and no much larger clonotype sits a single base away. The 39 donors, aged 6 to 90 years, were systemically healthy Caucasian individuals from Russia. Around 9.9 milliliters of peripheral blood were collected from each donor into EDTA-treated Vacutainer tubes. Ficoll-Paque density-gradient centrifugation was used to isolate PBMCs, with at least 7 million per sample. Trizol reagent was used to extract total RNA from PBMCs, with at least 6 micrograms per sample. For every donor, flow cytometry on a PBMC aliquot measured the percentage of naive CD45RAhigh/CD27high T cells. This specimen comes from a study of blood T cells in healthy people across ages (dated by TCRdb to about 2015). A note on the overall study: Template switching captured roughly one uniquely barcoded TCR beta cDNA molecule per two T cells in model experiments. The study measured age-related changes in TCR beta repertoire diversity using deep sequencing normalized with unique cDNA molecular identifiers. The donors were divided into four age groups: young (average around 17 years), middle-aged (approximately 42), aged (about 62) and long-lived (about 79). To avoid experimental bias, donors of different ages were randomly spread across the sequencing lanes. Using the same blood draw, the study looked at two additional independent replicas of 1 million unique cDNA reads for two donors, one aged 18 to 30 and the other aged 80 or older.

CDR1 and CDR2, looked up from the germline V gene, are MDHEN and SYDVKM. V gives up 7 bases and J gives up 4 bases, and the segment between their germline ends measures 14 bases. Measured from the cysteine to the phenylalanine, the CDR3 is 13 residues long. CDR3 DNA is the only sequence kept; it has 39 bases, read in frame from the first base. The library relied on 5' RACE. The sequencer listed for this sample is Illumina HiSeq 2500. A second PCR of about 7 to 12 cycles was run with a J-beta primer mix and a sample-barcoded 5' primer. A unique molecular identifier was introduced onto each TCR beta cDNA molecule by a template-switch 5' adaptor carrying 12 random nucleotides. Each sample yielded at least 2.5 million CDR3-containing paired-end reads. The Mint cDNA synthesis kit, primed by a TRBC-specific oligonucleotide, was used to synthesize first-strand cDNA from all RNA. Following uracil-DNA glycosylase treatment, a first 18-cycle PCR with universal primers M1SS and BC2_uni_R was performed on all cDNA. Regarding the original processing steps: For normalization, 1 million high-quality reads were randomly selected from each sample, with every read carrying a distinct molecular identifier. Instead of being binned into consensus sequences, reads that shared molecular identifiers were thrown out. MiTCR, run with a Q25 quality threshold and the strictest error-elimination algorithm, handled CDR3 identification, clonotype clustering and error correction. A nonparametric unseen species model with Euler transformation was used to estimate a lower bound on total TCR beta diversity. TCRdb reran the public reads through fastp at Q25 and MiXCR, keeping productive beta chains. Rows merge per CDR3 protein into single entries with the most common DNA and genes. These V and J calls derive from TCRdb rather than the authors' analysis. The sample table holds over 1,500,000 distinct CDR3 sequences, of which around 48% were seen once. In total, the top ten clones hold more than 2% of the sample.

The investigation overall reported the following: As age increased, observed TCR beta diversity per million T cells dropped in a roughly linear way, and a significant reduction was already evident by age about 40. Since profiling was done on bulk unsorted PBMCs, naive and antigen-experienced compartments could not be conclusively compared. Donor CMV infection status was unknown, potentially confounding age-related changes in expanded clonotypes. Estimates of total diversity based on one million sequenced T cells were regarded as lower bounds and as underestimates. There was a strong correlation between observed TCR beta diversity and the percentage of naive T cells measured by flow cytometry. Compared with the aged group, the long-lived group had more naive CD4+ T cells, fewer expanded clones and increased TCR diversity, suggesting age selection.

The source is a woman between 40 and 55 years old in good health. This sequence uses TRBV28 and TRBJ2-7, with the D gene not clear enough to name. Material for sequencing was blood. The nucleotide sequence reads TGTGCCAGCACCACCTATACCCTTTACGAGCAGTACTTC. Its coded protein is CASTTYTLYEQYF.